Shown below are 31 T cell receptor beta chains from a single sample sequenced in a study of CD8+ T cells in alopecia areata listed by TCRdb under 2018. Library preparation employed the immunoSEQ multiplex PCR assay. RNA was extracted from all samples and reverse transcribed into cDNA, which served as template for TCR sequencing. Held by TCRdb, this immuneACCESS table contains in-frame sequences only and omits some clones. Under half of the omission traces to an unresolved V gene where checked; the cause of the rest is unknown. The sample profile shows roughly 200,000 clones; roughly 59% of them were found once. About 1.5% of the sample is in the top ten clones. The label giving this sample's time point can be read as: baseline before oral tofacitinib. The material sequenced was CD4+ T cells sorted from blood, taken at week 0. Every receptor here comes from a human donor with alopecia areata.

The chain recombines TRBV29-1 with TRBJ1-1, with D possibly being TRBD1 (6 bases). Trimming removed 6 bases from V and 1 base from J, with 12 bases in between. The CDR3 extends over 13 amino acids. Germline CDR1 is SQVTM and CDR2 is ANQGSEA. CDR3: CSVSGTPNTEAFF. The CDR3 nucleotides read TGCAGCGTCTCCGGGACACCGAACACTGAAGCTTTCTTT.

The V call is TRBV4-3, the J call TRBJ1-2; D gene ambiguous. CDR1 is LGHNA and CDR2 is YSLEER in the germline V gene. Trimming took 0 bases from V and 5 from J, leaving 13 bases between them. The CDR3 totals 15 residues. The CDR3 protein is CASSQDPDGGYGYTF. CDR3 DNA sequence: TGCGCCAGCAGCCAAGATCCGGACGGAGGATATGGCTACACCTTC.

In DNA, the CDR3 is TGTGCCAGCAGCTTAGGACGGGATACCTATGGCTACACCTTC. Its translation: CASSLGRDTYGYTF. The J gene is TRBJ1-2, the V gene TRBV13; D uncertain. The ends were cut back, 0 bases at V and 4 bases at J, with 9 bases in the middle. The CDR3 runs 14 residues. Germline V CDR1 and CDR2: PRHDT, FYEKMQ (reference sequence).

V gene TRBV9 combines with J gene TRBJ1-6, with D hard to call. The V end was cut by 2 bases, the J end by 8 bases, with 11 bases between. CDR1 and CDR2 from the germline V gene are SGDLS and YYNGEE. There are 14 residues in the CDR3. In nucleotides, the CDR3 is TGTGCCAGCAGCGTGAAGAGAGCGGATTCACCCCTCCACTTT. Its translation is CASSVKRADSPLHF.

The chain combines TRBV7-8 with TRBJ1-2; D gene ambiguous. V was clipped by 1 base and J by 2 bases, with 8 bases between them. CDR1 and CDR2 from the germline V gene are SGHVS and FQNEAQ. There are 14 residues in the CDR3. CDR3 region: CASSLGATNYGYTF. CDR3 nucleotides: TGTGCCAGCAGCTTAGGTGCAACCAACTATGGCTACACCTTC. Complete variable domain (other parts from reference TRBV7-8 and TRBJ1-2): GAGVSQSPRYKVAKRGQDVALRCDPISGHVSLFWYQQALGQGPEFLTYFQNEAQLDKSGLPSDRFFAERPEGSVSTLKIQRTQQEDSAVYLCASSLGATNYGYTFGSGTRLTVV.

This clone was observed a handful of times. V and J are TRBV4-1 and TRBJ2-7, with D unclear. Trimming stripped 0 bases from V and 3 bases from J, with 9 bases between. Germline CDR1 MGHRA, CDR2 YSYEKL. The CDR3 extends over 14 amino acids. CDR3 in DNA: TGCGCCAGCAGCCAAGACAGGCGTTACTACGAGCAGTACTTC. Protein: CASSQDRRYYEQYF.

V usage is TRBV4-1 and J usage is TRBJ2-3; tentatively, D is TRBD1 or TRBD2 (5 bases each). Trimming removed 2 bases at V and 5 bases at J, with 14 bases between. Germline CDR1 is MGHRA and CDR2 is YSYEKL. The CDR3 sequence is 15 residues long. In DNA form, the CDR3 reads TGCGCCAGCAGCCAACCGGGACCCTCCCAAGATACGCAGTATTTT. Its translation: CASSQPGPSQDTQYF.

This sequence joins TRBV10-1 and TRBJ2-3; D is ambiguous. This CDR3 is built from 14 residues. V lost 2 bases to trimming and J lost 0 bases, with 6 bases between them. Per germline, CDR1 WNHNN and CDR2 SYGVQD (reference sequence). CDR3 residues: CASSEMISTDTQYF. CDR3 nucleotide sequence: TGCGCCAGCAGTGAGATGATAAGCACAGATACGCAGTATTTT.

V usage is TRBV9 and J usage is TRBJ2-5; 7 bases are a match to TRBD1. Germline CDR1 is SGDLS and CDR2 is YYNGEE. The J segment lost 1 base and the V segment lost 0 bases, leaving 3 bases of the junction unmatched. This CDR3 region has 15 residues. CDR3 region: CASSVGTGFQETQYF. The CDR3 DNA reads as TGTGCCAGCAGCGTAGGGACAGGATTCCAAGAGACCCAGTACTTC.

The rearrangement joins TRBV7-9 to TRBJ2-3; possible D gene TRBD2, 6 bases. Deletions cut 3 bases from V and 5 bases from J, with 12 bases between. CDR1 SEHNR and CDR2 FQNEAQ come from the germline V gene (reference sequence). This CDR3 is 14 amino acids long. The CDR3 here is CASSLHGGVDTQYF. DNA of the CDR3: TGTGCCAGCAGCTTGCACGGGGGAGTAGATACGCAGTATTTT.

As to this clone: In the same sample, other DNA sequences code for this CDR3. J is TRBJ1-1 and V is TRBV30; D gene ambiguous. This CDR3 is built from 11 residues. V gave up 4 bases and J gave up 2 bases, with 5 bases separating them. In germline, CDR1 is GTSNPN, CDR2 SVGIG (reference sequence). CDR3 nucleotide sequence: TGTGCCTGGACCCGTAACACTGAAGCTTTCTTT. As protein: CAWTRNTEAFF.

This clone came up a few times. V gene TRBV27 combines with J gene TRBJ1-5, with D hard to call. Trimming took 5 bases from V and 8 from J, leaving 7 bases between them. CDR1 MNHEY and CDR2 SMNVEV come from the germline V gene (reference sequence). The CDR3 extends over 11 amino acids. CDR3 in amino acids: CASSVIKPQHF. CDR3 coding DNA: TGTGCCAGCAGTGTGATCAAGCCCCAGCATTTT.

This clone occurred once. V usage is TRBV4-1 and J usage is TRBJ1-4; 9 positions agree with TRBD1. The CDR3 is 15 amino acids. Unmatched junction bases numbered 2, after V lost 1 base and J lost 5 bases. Germline V gene sequence: CDR1 MGHRA, CDR2 YSYEKL. Written as DNA, the CDR3 is TGCGCCAGCAGCCAAGCCGGGACAGGGAATGAAAAACTGTTTTTT. It translates to CASSQAGTGNEKLFF.

This rearrangement joins TRBV6-5 to TRBJ2-3; D is undetermined. Per the germline V gene, CDR1 is MNHEY and CDR2 is SVGAGI. Between the trimmed V and J ends, which lost 5 bases and 1 base, there was a span of 10 bases. The CDR3 sequence is 14 residues long. CDR3 sequence (DNA): TGTGCCAGCAGTCCCAACTGGGGCACAGATACGCAGTATTTT. The encoded protein is CASSPNWGTDTQYF.

The J gene is TRBJ2-7, the V gene TRBV6-1; 10 nucleotides match TRBD2. CDR3 length: 15 amino acids. CDR1 and CDR2 (germline): MNHNS, SASEGT. J gave up 3 bases and V 8 bases, and 10 bases lay outside the gene matches. CDR3 coding DNA: TGTGCCAGCTCCGCCCTAGCGGGAGTAGTCTACGAGCAGTACTTC. Protein product: CASSALAGVVYEQYF.

This chain uses TRBV7-2 with TRBJ1-2; 8 bases fit TRBD1. The CDR3 length is 13 residues. Germline values: CDR1 SGHTA, CDR2 FQGNSA. J was trimmed by 8 bases and V by 5 bases; bases with no gene match: 7. In nucleotides, the CDR3 is TGTGCCAGCAGCCCTCTCGGACAGGGAGGCTACACCTTC. Its translation: CASSPLGQGGYTF.

This clone was counted between two and nine times. The CDR3 is CASSPGLAPSTDTQYF. CDR3 DNA sequence: TGTGCCAGCAGCCCTGGACTAGCCCCGAGCACAGATACGCAGTATTTT. The rearrangement links TRBV7-7 to TRBJ2-3, with 8 bases aligning to TRBD2. CDR1 SSHAT and CDR2 FNYEAQ come from the germline V gene (reference sequence). CDR3 length equals 16 residues. With 5 bases clipped from V and 0 bases from J, the junction kept 7 bases outside the gene matches. Drawing the rest from reference TRBV7-7 and TRBJ2-3, the complete variable domain is GAGVSQSPRYKVTKRGQDVTLRCDPISSHATLYWYQQALGQGPEFLTYFNYEAQPDKSGLPSDRFSAERPEGSISTLTIQRTEQRDSAMYRCASSPGLAPSTDTQYFGPGTRLTVL.

The chain carries TRBV6-1 and TRBJ2-1; D remains unclear. This CDR3 has 11 amino acids. The germline CDR1 and CDR2 sequences are MNHNS and SASEGT. Trimming stripped 3 bases from V and 16 bases from J, with 13 bases between. The CDR3: CASSDIPRYFF. The CDR3 DNA reads as TGTGCCAGCAGTGATATTCCTAGATACTTCTTC.

The chain has TRBV30 and TRBJ1-5; D perhaps matches TRBD1 (5 bases). The V and J ends lost 0 bases and 5 bases respectively, with 11 bases between them. The germline V gene encodes CDR1 GTSNPN and CDR2 SVGIG (reference sequence). The length of the CDR3 is 14 residues. As DNA, the CDR3 is TGTGCCTGGAGTGTACGCAGGGCAGATCAGCCCCAGCATTTT. Its translation: CAWSVRRADQPQHF. The variable domain in full, with the rest retrieved from reference TRBV30 and TRBJ1-5, is SQTIHQWPATLVQPVGSPLSLECTVEGTSNPNLYWYRQAAGRGLQLLFYSVGIGQISSEVPQNLSASRPQDRQFILSSKKLLLSDSGFYLCAWSVRRADQPQHFGDGTRLSIL.

The rearrangement links TRBV4-3 to TRBJ2-3; no clear D gene. The CDR3 is made up of 15 amino acids. CDR1 and CDR2 from the germline V gene are LGHNA and YSLEER. Trimming pared 0 bases from V and 3 bases from J, leaving 10 bases between. CDR3 bases: TGCGCCAGCAGCCAAGATGGGCTGCAAACAGATACGCAGTATTTT. Its protein is CASSQDGLQTDTQYF.

The genes are TRBV5-1 and TRBJ1-1; a possible D gene is TRBD1 (6 bases). CDR1 is SGHRS, CDR2 YFSETQ, per germline. V lost 4 bases to trimming and J lost 6 bases, with 19 bases between them. The CDR3 is 15 amino acids. As DNA, the CDR3 is TGCGCCAGCAGCGGTACGAGGGGGGCCGGTGCTGAAGCTTTCTTT. This codes for CASSGTRGAGAEAFF.

This clone was counted between two and nine times. V gene TRBV9 combines with J gene TRBJ1-1, with D unresolved. The CDR3 consists of 14 residues. Trimming removed 1 base at V and 1 base at J, with 8 bases between. Per the germline V gene, CDR1 is SGDLS and CDR2 is YYNGEE. This CDR3 is CASSVTAENTEAFF. CDR3 DNA: TGTGCCAGCAGCGTAACAGCTGAGAACACTGAAGCTTTCTTT. The entire variable domain, with the rest obtained from reference TRBV9 and TRBJ1-1, is as follows: DSGVTQTPKHLITATGQRVTLRCSPRSGDLSVYWYQQSLDQGLQFLIQYYNGEERAKGNILERFSAQQFPDLHSELNLSSLELGDSALYFCASSVTAENTEAFFGQGTRLTVV.

This rearrangement joins TRBV9 to TRBJ2-2; D is uncertain. V dropped 1 base and J dropped 7 bases, with 5 bases sitting between them. The germline V gene has CDR1 SGDLS and CDR2 YYNGEE. CDR3 length: 12 residues. The CDR3 DNA follows: TGTGCCAGCAGCGTAATGGACGGGGAGCTGTTTTTT. Its translation is CASSVMDGELFF.

This CDR3 reads CASSVEKVNTEAFF. In DNA form, the CDR3 reads TGTGCCAGCAGTGTTGAGAAGGTGAACACTGAAGCTTTCTTT. The V gene is TRBV2, the J gene TRBJ1-1; D is undetermined. V shed 4 bases and J shed 0 bases, with 9 bases lying between them. This CDR3 spans 14 amino acids. Germline CDR1 SNHLY, CDR2 FYNNEI.

This chain joins TRBV27 and TRBJ2-2; 7 nucleotides match TRBD2. The CDR3 extends over 14 amino acids. Losses at the gene ends were 7 bases for V and 1 base for J; bases not matched to a gene: 3. The germline V gene encodes CDR1 MNHEY and CDR2 SMNVEV (reference sequence). The CDR3 DNA sequence: TGTGCCAGCAAGACGGGGGGGAACACCGGGGAGCTGTTTTTT. As protein: CASKTGGNTGELFF.

The chain couples TRBV29-1 to TRBJ1-5; 8 positions match TRBD1. After removal of 1 base from V and 2 bases from J, the junction contained 4 bases not matched to a gene. The CDR3 is made up of 15 amino acids. CDR1 is SQVTM and CDR2 is ANQGSEA in the germline V gene. The CDR3 nucleotides read TGCAGCGTTGAAGTAGGGGGACAGGGCAATCAGCCCCAGCATTTT. Translating it yields CSVEVGGQGNQPQHF. The entire variable domain, with the rest obtained from reference TRBV29-1 and TRBJ1-5, is as follows: SAVISQKPSRDICQRGTSLTIQCQVDSQVTMMFWYRQQPGQSLTLIATANQGSEATYESGFVIDKFPISRPNLTFSTLTVSNMSPEDSSIYLCSVEVGGQGNQPQHFGDGTRLSIL.

The V call is TRBV15, the J call TRBJ2-3; 8 bases align to TRBD2. The germline gives CDR1 LNHNV, CDR2 YYDKDF (reference sequence). Trimming cost V 0 bases and J 3 bases; bases outside gene matches: 14. CDR3 length: 19 residues. This CDR3 is CATSRDWAAGDIRTDTQYF. CDR3 coding DNA: TGTGCCACCAGCAGAGATTGGGCAGCGGGGGACATCAGAACAGATACGCAGTATTTT.

This chain joins TRBV27 and TRBJ2-3, with 12 bases matching TRBD2. After removal of 5 bases from V and 10 bases from J, the junction contained 10 bases not matched to a gene. The CDR3 is 15 residues long. Germline V gives CDR1 MNHEY, CDR2 SMNVEV (reference sequence). CDR3 sequence (DNA): TGTGCCAGCAGTGAAAGGACTAGCGGGGCGGAGGCGCAGTATTTT. Protein sequence: CASSERTSGAEAQYF.

The rearrangement links TRBV29-1 to TRBJ2-7; D is possibly TRBD1 (6 bases). Between the trimmed V and J ends, which lost 0 bases and 3 bases, there was a span of 12 bases. The length of the CDR3 is 14 residues. Germline CDR1 and CDR2: SQVTM and ANQGSEA. The CDR3 sequence: CSVEDPDRFYEQYF. DNA of the CDR3: TGCAGCGTTGAAGATCCCGACAGGTTCTACGAGCAGTACTTC.

This clone occurred once. The J gene is TRBJ2-7, the V gene TRBV2; the D gene is possibly TRBD2 (6 bases). This CDR3 is 13 amino acids long. Trimming removed 7 bases from V and 2 bases from J, with 12 bases in between. CDR1 and CDR2 (germline): SNHLY, FYNNEI. CDR3 in amino acids: CASTAGPTYEQYF. For the CDR3, the DNA is TGTGCCAGCACGGCGGGGCCCACCTACGAGCAGTACTTC.

CDR3 coding DNA: TGTGCCAGCAGTGATGTCAGCTACACCTTC. This sequence encodes CASSDVSYTF. The chain has TRBV2 and TRBJ1-2; D gene uncertain. V shed 3 bases and J shed 9 bases, with 5 bases lying between them. Germline CDR1 is SNHLY and CDR2 is FYNNEI. The CDR3 loop spans 10 amino acids.